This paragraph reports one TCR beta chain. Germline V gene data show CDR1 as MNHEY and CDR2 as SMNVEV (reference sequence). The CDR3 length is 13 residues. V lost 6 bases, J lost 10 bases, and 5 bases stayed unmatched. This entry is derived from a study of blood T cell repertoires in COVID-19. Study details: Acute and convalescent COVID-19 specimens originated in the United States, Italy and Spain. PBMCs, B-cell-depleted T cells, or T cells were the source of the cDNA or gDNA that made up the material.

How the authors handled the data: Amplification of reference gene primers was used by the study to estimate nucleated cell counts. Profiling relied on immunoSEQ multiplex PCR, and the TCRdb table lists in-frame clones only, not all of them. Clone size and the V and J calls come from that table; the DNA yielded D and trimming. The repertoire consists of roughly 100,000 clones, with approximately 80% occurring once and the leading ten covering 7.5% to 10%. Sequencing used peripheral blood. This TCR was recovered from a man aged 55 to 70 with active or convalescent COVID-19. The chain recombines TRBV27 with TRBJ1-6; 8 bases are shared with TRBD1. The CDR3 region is CASSRDRTSPLHF. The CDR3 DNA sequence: TGTGCCAGCAGCCGGGACAGGACATCACCCCTCCACTTT.